The clone carrying this T cell receptor beta chain was observed a few times. The sample belongs to a study of T cells after yellow fever vaccination. Each CDR3 protein gets one entry after TCRdb re-called the 5' RACE reads with MiXCR. The data contain approximately 550,000 distinct CDR3 sequences, about 13% of them singletons. This CDR3 has 18 residues. V lost 5 bases and J lost 8; bases outside the gene matches: 16. The V gene's germline CDR1 is SGHAT and CDR2 FQDESV (reference sequence). The TCR was taken from a man aged 25 to 45 who received the YFV17D yellow fever vaccine. Sequenced here: PBMCs, sampled on the day of the yellow fever booster vaccination. The chain links TRBV11-1 to TRBJ2-1; 12 nucleotides line up with TRBD2. CDR3: CASSPPLSSGRASDEQFF. In nucleotides, the CDR3 is TGTGCCAGCAGCCCACCCCTCTCTAGCGGGAGGGCCAGTGATGAGCAGTTCTTC.